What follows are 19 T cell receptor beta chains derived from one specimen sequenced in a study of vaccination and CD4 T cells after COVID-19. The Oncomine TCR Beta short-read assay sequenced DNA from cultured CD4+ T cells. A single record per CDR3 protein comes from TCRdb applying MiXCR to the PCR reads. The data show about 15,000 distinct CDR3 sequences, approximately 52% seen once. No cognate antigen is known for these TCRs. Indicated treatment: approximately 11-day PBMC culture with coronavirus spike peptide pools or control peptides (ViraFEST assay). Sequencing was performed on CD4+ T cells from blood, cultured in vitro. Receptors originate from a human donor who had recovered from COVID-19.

Here the CDR3 reads CASSLRPGTKETQYF. The CDR3 DNA reads TGTGCCAGCAGTTTGCGTCCGGGAACAAAAGAGACCCAGTACTTC. V and J are TRBV12-3 or TRBV12-4 and TRBJ2-5; maybe TRBD2 (5 bases). The CDR3 spans 15 residues. Trimming removed 3 bases at V and 3 bases at J, with 14 bases between.

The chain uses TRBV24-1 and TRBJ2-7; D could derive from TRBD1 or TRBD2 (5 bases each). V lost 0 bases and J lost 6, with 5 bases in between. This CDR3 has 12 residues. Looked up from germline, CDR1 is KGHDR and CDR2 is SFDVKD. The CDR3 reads CATSDLGGEQYF. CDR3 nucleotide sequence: TGTGCCACCAGTGATTTGGGGGGCGAGCAGTACTTC.

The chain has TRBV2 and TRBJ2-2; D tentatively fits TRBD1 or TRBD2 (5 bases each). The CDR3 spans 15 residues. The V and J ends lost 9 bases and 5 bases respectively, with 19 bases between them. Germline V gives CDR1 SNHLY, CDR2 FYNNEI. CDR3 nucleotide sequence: TGTGCCAGTCTATTGGGGGTCAGAAGAACCGGGGAGCTGTTTTTT. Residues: CASLLGVRRTGELFF.

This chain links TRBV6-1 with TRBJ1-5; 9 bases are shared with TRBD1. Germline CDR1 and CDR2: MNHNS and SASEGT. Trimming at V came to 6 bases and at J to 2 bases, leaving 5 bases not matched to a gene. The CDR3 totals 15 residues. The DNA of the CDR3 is TGTGCCAGCAGGGACAGGGGAGGGGGCAATCAGCCCCAGCATTTT. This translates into CASRDRGGGNQPQHF.

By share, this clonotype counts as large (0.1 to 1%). The DNA for the CDR3 is TGCAGTGCTAGGCTACCAAGCACAGATACGCAGTATTTT. Translation: CSARLPSTDTQYF. The rearrangement links TRBV20-1 to TRBJ2-3, with no clear D. Germline loops: CDR1 DFQATT, CDR2 SNEGSKA (reference sequence). The CDR3 loop spans 13 amino acids. V was cut by 3 bases and J by 0 bases, with 7 bases left in between.

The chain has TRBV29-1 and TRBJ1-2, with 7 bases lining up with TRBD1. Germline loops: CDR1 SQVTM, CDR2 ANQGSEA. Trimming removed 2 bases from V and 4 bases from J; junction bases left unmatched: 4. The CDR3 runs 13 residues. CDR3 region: CSVETGAGYGYTF. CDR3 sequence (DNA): TGCAGCGTTGAAACAGGGGCAGGCTATGGCTACACCTTC.

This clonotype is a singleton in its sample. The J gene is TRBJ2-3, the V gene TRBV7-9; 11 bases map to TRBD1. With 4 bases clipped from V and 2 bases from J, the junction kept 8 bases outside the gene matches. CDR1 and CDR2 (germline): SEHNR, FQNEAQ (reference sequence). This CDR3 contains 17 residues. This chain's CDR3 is CASSSIGTGGFTDTQYF. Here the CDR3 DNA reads TGTGCCAGCAGCTCCATTGGGACAGGGGGTTTCACAGATACGCAGTATTTT.

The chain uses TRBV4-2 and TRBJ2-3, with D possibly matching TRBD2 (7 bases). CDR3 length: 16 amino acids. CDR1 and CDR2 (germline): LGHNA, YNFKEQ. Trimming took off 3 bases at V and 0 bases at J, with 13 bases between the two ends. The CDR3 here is CASSHRGGESTDTQYF. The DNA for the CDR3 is TGTGCCAGCAGCCATAGGGGGGGGGAAAGCACAGATACGCAGTATTTT.

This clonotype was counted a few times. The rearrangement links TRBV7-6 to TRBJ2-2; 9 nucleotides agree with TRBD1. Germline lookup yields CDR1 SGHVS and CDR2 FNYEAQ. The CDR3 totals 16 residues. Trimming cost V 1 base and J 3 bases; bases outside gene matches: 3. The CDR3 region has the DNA TGTGCCAGCAGCTTAGGGGGGACAGGGTACACCGGGGAGCTGTTTTTT. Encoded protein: CASSLGGTGYTGELFF.

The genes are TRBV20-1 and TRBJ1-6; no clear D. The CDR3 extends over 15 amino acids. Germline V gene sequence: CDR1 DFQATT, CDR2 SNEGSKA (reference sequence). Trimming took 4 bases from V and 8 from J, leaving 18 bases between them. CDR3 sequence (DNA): TGCAGTGCTAAAGGGTCCGGCCCTTTGGATTCACCCCTCCACTTT. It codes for CSAKGSGPLDSPLHF.

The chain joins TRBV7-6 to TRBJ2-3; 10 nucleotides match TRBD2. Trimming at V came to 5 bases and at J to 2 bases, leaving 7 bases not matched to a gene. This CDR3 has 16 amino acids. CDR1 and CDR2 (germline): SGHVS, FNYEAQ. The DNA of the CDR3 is TGTGCCAGCAGCACGCTAGCGGGAGTTTCCACAGATACGCAGTATTTT. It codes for CASSTLAGVSTDTQYF.

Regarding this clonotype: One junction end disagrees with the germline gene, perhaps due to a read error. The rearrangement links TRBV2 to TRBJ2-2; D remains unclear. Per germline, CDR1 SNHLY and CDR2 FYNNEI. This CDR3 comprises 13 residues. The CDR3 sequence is CASTEDNTGELFF. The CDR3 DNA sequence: TGTGCCAGCACTGAAGATAACACCGGGGAGCTGTTTTTT.

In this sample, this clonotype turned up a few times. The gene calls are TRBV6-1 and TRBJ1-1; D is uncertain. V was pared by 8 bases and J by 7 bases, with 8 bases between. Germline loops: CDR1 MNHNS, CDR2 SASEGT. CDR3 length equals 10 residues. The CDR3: CASARLEAFF. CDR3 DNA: TGTGCCAGCGCCCGGCTTGAAGCTTTCTTT.

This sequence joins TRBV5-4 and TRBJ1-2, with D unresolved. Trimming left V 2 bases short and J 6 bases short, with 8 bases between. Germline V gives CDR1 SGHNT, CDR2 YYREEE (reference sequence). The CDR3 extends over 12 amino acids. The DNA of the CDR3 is TGTGCCAGCAGCTTCGAAACCCATGGCTACACCTTC. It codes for CASSFETHGYTF.

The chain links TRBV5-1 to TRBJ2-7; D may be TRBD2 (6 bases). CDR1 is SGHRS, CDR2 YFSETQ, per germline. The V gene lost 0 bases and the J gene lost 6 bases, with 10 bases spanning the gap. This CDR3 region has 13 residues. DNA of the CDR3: TGCGCCAGCAGCTTGGGACTAGAAGGCGAGCAGTACTTC. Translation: CASSLGLEGEQYF. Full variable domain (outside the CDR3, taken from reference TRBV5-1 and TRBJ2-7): KAGVTQTPRYLIKTRGQQVTLSCSPISGHRSVSWYQQTPGQGLQFLFEYFSETQRNKGNFPGRFSGRQFSNSRSEMNVSTLELGDSALYLCASSLGLEGEQYFGPGTRLTVT.

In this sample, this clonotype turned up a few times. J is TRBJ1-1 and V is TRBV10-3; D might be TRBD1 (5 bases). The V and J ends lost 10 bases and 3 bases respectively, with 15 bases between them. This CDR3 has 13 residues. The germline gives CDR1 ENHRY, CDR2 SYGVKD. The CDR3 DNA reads TGTGCCACTCGGGGCGGGGGAGACACTGAAGCTTTCTTT. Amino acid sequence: CATRGGGDTEAFF.

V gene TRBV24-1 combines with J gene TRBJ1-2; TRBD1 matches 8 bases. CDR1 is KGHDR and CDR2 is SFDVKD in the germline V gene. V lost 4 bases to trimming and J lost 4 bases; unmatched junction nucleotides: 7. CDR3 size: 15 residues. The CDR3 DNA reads TGTGCCACCAGTGACGAGACAGGGGACGGCTATGGCTACACCTTC. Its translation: CATSDETGDGYGYTF.

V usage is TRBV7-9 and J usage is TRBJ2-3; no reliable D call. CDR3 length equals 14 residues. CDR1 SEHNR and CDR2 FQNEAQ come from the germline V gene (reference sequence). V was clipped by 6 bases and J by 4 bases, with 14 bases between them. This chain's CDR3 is CASSIGWVSDTQYF. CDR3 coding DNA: TGTGCCAGCAGTATAGGGTGGGTTTCAGATACGCAGTATTTT. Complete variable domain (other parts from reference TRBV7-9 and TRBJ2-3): DTGVSQNPRHKITKRGQNVTFRCDPISEHNRLYWYRQTLGQGPEFLTYFQNEAQLEKSRLLSDRFSAERPKGSFSTLEIQRTEQGDSAMYLCASSIGWVSDTQYFGPGTRLTVL.

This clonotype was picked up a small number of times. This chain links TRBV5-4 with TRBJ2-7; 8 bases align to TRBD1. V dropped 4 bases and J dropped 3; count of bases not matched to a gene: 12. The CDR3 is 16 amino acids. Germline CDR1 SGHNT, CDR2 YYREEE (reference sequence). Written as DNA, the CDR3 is TGTGCCAGCAGCCCTACCCCCGGGACAGGCCGCTACGAGCAGTACTTC. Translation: CASSPTPGTGRYEQYF.